This T cell receptor (beta chain) came from a study of blood T cell repertoires in COVID-19. In the study overall: Acute-phase and convalescent COVID-19 samples originated in the United States, Italy and Spain. PBMCs, B-cell-depleted T cells, or T cells provided the cDNA or gDNA that made up the material.

Per the original data handling: It was from reference gene primer amplification that nucleated cell counts were estimated. Assay: immunoSEQ multiplex PCR; the TCRdb copy retains only in-frame clones and omits some. V and J calls and clone size are copied from that table; D and trimming were computed from the DNA. This sample yields about 160,000 clones, of which 82% are seen a single time; approximately 18% belongs to the top ten. All enrollees were roughly 18 to 100 years old and from around 25 US areas. Trimming took 6 bases from V and 1 from J, leaving 18 bases between them. This CDR3 has 16 residues. The germline V gene has CDR1 MDHEN and CDR2 SYDVKM.

The sample comprised PBMCs or T cells enriched from blood (not recorded which). This TCR was sampled from a man between 60 and 75 years old who had recovered from COVID-19. This chain links TRBV28 with TRBJ1-1; TRBD1 is a possible D gene (6 bases). The chain's CDR3 is CASSYPGGARNTEAFF. DNA for the CDR3: TGTGCCAGCAGCTACCCCGGGGGGGCGCGGAACACTGAAGCTTTCTTT. Looking up the rest from reference TRBV28 and TRBJ1-1 gives the full variable domain: DVKVTQSSRYLVKRTGEKVFLECVQDMDHENMFWYRQDPGLGLRLIYFSYDVKMKEKGDIPEGYSVSREKKERFSLILESASTNQTSMYLCASSYPGGARNTEAFFGQGTRLTVV.